The T cell receptor beta chain described here comes from a study of neoadjuvant anti-PD-1 for oral cavity cancer. For the study at large: Around day 43, patients without progression received a fourth nivolumab dose before surgery. Study conclusions and caveats: After neoadjuvant nivolumab, PBMC T cell clonality was significantly higher in non-responders than responders. Each response group had just a few patients in TCR analyses.

V was pared by 4 bases and J by 10 bases, with 13 bases between. The CDR3 totals 12 residues. Germline assignment: CDR1 SGHRS and CDR2 YFSETQ. Time point of the sample: after neoadjuvant nivolumab, at surgical resection. Patients were newly diagnosed with stage II-IVA oral cavity squamous cell carcinoma without prior systemic or radiation treatment. Generated by immunoSEQ multiplex PCR, the TCRdb table keeps only in-frame clones and is missing some. This sample yields 65,000 to 70,000 clones, of which roughly nine tenths are seen a single time; 2.5% to 3% belongs to the top ten. With regard to this clone: The antigen is not known.

The receptor was derived from a person between 40 and 85 years old with oral cavity squamous cell carcinoma. Here the sequenced sample was PBMCs, taken after nivolumab (anti-PD-1) treatment. This chain connects TRBV5-1 to TRBJ2-3, with D perhaps TRBD2 (6 bases). The CDR3 loop reads CASSPDYTAQYF. The CDR3 DNA is TGCGCCAGCAGCCCGGACTACACCGCGCAGTATTTT.